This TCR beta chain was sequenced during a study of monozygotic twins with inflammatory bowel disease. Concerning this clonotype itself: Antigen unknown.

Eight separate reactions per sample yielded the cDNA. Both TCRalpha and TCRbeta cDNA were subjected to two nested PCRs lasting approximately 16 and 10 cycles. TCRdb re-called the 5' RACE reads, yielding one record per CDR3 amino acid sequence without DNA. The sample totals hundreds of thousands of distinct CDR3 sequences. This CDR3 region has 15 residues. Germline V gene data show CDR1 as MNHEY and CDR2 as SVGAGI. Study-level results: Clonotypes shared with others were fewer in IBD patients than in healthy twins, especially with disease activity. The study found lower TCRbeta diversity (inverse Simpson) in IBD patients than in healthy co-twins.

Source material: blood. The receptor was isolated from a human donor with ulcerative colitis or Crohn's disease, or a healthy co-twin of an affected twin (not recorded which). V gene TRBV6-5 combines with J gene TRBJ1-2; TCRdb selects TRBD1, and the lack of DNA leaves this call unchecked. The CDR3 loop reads CASSYSGGEGYGYTF.